Sequencing of this T cell receptor (beta chain) was carried out in a study of blood T cell repertoires in COVID-19. In the study overall: Samples came from the United States, Italy and Spain, spanning acute and convalescent COVID-19. T cells, B-cell-depleted T cells, or PBMCs supplied cDNA or gDNA.

The CDR3 loop spans 18 amino acids. Germline lookup yields CDR1 WSHSY and CDR2 SAAADI. V lost 1 base, J lost 6 bases, and 9 bases stayed unmatched. In the authors' workflow: Reference gene primer amplification gave nucleated cell count estimates. Repertoires were generated with immunoSEQ multiplex PCR, while TCRdb's copy carries only in-frame clones and drops some. The DNA was the basis for D and trimming; V, J and clone size are from that table. This table holds fewer than 250,000 clones, roughly nine tenths found once. The sample was peripheral blood. The clonotype was recovered from a woman in her fifties or sixties with acute or convalescent COVID-19. The rearrangement uses TRBV10-2 and TRBJ2-2, with 12 bases lining up with TRBD1. The CDR3 sequence: CASSELRPGQGASGELFF. The CDR3 DNA reads TGCGCCAGCAGTGAGTTGCGTCCGGGACAGGGGGCTTCCGGGGAGCTGTTTTTT.